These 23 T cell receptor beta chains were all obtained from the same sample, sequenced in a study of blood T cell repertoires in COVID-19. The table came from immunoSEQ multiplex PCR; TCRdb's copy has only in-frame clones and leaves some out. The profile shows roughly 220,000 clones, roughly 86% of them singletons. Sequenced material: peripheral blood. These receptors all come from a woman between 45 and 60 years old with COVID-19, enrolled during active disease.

CDR3 DNA: TGTGCCAGCGGTCGGAGTGAGCAGTTCTTC. The encoded protein is CASGRSEQFF. V and J are TRBV6-4 and TRBJ2-1; D gene uncertain. CDR1 MRHNA and CDR2 SNTAGT come from the germline V gene. V was cut by 8 bases and J by 9 bases, with 8 bases left in between. The CDR3 totals 10 residues.

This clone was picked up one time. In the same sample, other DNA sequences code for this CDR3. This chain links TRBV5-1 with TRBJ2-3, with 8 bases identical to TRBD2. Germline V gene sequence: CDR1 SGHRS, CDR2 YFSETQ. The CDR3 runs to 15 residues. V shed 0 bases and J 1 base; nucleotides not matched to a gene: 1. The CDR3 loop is CASSLATSGTDTQYF. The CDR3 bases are TGCGCCAGCAGCTTGGCGACTAGCGGCACAGATACGCAGTATTTT.

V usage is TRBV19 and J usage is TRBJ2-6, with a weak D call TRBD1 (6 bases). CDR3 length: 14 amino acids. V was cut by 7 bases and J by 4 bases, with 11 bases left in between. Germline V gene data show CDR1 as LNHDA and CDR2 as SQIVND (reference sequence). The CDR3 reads CASTIGTGANVLTF. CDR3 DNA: TGTGCCAGTACTATCGGGACAGGGGCCAACGTCCTGACTTTC.

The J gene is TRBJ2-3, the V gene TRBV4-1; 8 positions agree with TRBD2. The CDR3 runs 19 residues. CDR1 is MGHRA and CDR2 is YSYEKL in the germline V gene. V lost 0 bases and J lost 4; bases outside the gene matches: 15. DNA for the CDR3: TGCGCCAGCAGCCAAGAAAGAATGGGGTCGGGGGGGTTACCAGATACGCAGTATTTT. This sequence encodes CASSQERMGSGGLPDTQYF.

The CDR3: CASSSGTGFSDEQFF. The CDR3 nucleotides are TGTGCCAGCAGCTCCGGGACAGGGTTTTCGGATGAGCAGTTCTTC. This chain connects TRBV5-4 to TRBJ2-1; 9 positions match TRBD1. CDR1 is SGHNT and CDR2 is YYREEE in the germline V gene (reference sequence). V was clipped by 3 bases and J by 8 bases; unmatched bases: 9. This CDR3 comprises 15 residues. Together with reference TRBV5-4 and TRBJ2-1, the CDR3 gives the full variable domain: ETGVTQSPTHLIKTRGQQVTLRCSSQSGHNTVSWYQQALGQGPQFIFQYYREEENGRGNFPPRFSGLQFPNYSSELNVNALELDDSALYLCASSSGTGFSDEQFFGPGTRLTVL.

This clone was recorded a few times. CDR3 nucleotides: TGTGCCAGCAGCTTAGACGTTGGGCGCGGGGAAGCAGGCTACACCTTC. Translated, it gives CASSLDVGRGEAGYTF. The chain couples TRBV7-9 to TRBJ1-2; D unresolved. This CDR3 contains 16 residues. V lost 1 base and J 8 bases, leaving 20 bases between the germline ends. CDR1 and CDR2 from the germline V gene are SEHNR and FQNEAQ (reference sequence).

The CDR3 loop is CASSWTSGGLFNTQYF. The CDR3 coding sequence is TGTGCCAGCAGCTGGACTAGCGGCGGGTTATTTAATACGCAGTATTTT. The rearrangement joins TRBV13 to TRBJ2-3; 10 nucleotides line up with TRBD2. CDR3 length equals 16 residues. The ends lost 4 bases at V and 7 bases at J; junction bases unmatched: 11. From germline, CDR1 is PRHDT and CDR2 FYEKMQ (reference sequence).

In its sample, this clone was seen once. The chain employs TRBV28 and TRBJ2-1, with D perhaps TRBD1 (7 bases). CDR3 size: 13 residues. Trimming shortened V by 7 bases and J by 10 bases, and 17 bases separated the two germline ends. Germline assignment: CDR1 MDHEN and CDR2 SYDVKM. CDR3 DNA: TGTGCCAGCACCCTGACAGGGAGGAGAGAGCAGTTCTTC. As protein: CASTLTGRREQFF.

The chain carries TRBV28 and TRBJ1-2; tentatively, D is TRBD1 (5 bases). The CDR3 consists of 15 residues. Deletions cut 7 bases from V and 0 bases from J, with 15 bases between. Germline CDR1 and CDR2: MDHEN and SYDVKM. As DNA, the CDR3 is TGTGCCAGCACCGCAGGGTGGGGGGCTAACTATGGCTACACCTTC. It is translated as CASTAGWGANYGYTF.

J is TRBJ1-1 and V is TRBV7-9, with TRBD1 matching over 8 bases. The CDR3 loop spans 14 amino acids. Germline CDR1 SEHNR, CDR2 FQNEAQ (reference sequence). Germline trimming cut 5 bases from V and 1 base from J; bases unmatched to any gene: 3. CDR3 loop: CASSRQGSNTEAFF. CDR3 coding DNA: TGTGCCAGCAGCAGACAGGGGTCGAACACTGAAGCTTTCTTT.

The CDR3 DNA follows: TGCGCCAGCACCAAACTTTTGACAGATTCCTACGAGCAGTACTTC. Encoded protein: CASTKLLTDSYEQYF. This sequence joins TRBV10-2 and TRBJ2-7; TRBD1 is a possible D gene (5 bases). Germline CDR1 and CDR2: WSHSY and SAAADI. Trimming cost V 7 bases and J 1 base, with 17 bases left between them. The CDR3 consists of 15 residues.

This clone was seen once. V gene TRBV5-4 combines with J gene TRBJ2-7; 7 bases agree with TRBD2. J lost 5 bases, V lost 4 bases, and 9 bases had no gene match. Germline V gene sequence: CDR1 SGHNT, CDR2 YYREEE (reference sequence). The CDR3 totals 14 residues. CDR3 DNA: TGTGCCAGCAGCCCCCGGGCGGGGGAGGACGAGCAGTACTTC. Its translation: CASSPRAGEDEQYF.

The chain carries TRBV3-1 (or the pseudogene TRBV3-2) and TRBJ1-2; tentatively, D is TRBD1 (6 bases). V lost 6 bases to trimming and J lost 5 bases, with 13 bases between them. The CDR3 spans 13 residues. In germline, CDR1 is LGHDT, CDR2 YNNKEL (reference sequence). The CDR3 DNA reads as TGTGCCAGCAGGCGGACAGCCGGTTATGGCTACACCTTC. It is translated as CASRRTAGYGYTF.

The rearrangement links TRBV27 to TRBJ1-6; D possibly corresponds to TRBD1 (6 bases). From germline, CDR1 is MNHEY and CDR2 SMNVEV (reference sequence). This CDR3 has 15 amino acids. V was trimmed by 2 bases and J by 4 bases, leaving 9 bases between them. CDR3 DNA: TGTGCCAGCAGTTTAAGGGGGAGATATAATTCACCCCTCCACTTT. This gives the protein CASSLRGRYNSPLHF.

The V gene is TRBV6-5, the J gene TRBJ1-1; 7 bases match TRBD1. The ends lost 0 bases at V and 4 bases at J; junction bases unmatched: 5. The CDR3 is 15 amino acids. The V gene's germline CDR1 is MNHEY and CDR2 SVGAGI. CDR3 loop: CASSYSRTGSTEAFF. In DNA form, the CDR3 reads TGTGCCAGCAGTTACTCGAGGACAGGTAGCACTGAAGCTTTCTTT.

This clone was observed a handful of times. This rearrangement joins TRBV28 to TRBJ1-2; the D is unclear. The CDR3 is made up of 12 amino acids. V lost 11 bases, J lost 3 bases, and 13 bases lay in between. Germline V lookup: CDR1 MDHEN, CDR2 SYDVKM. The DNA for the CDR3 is TGTGCCTCTATGTCCACGGACTATGGCTACACCTTC. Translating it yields CASMSTDYGYTF.

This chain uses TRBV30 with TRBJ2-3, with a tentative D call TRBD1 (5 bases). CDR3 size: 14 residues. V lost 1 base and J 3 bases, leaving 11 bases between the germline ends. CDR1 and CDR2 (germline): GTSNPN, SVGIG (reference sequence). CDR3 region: CAWSDGSGTDTQYF. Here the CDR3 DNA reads TGTGCCTGGAGTGACGGCTCAGGGACAGATACGCAGTATTTT.

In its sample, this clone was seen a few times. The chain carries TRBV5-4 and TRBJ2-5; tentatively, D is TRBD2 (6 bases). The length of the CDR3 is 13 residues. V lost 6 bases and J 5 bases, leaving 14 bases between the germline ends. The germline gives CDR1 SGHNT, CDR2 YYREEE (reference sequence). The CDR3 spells CASTQGGMETQYF. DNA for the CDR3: TGTGCCAGCACCCAGGGAGGTATGGAGACCCAGTACTTC.

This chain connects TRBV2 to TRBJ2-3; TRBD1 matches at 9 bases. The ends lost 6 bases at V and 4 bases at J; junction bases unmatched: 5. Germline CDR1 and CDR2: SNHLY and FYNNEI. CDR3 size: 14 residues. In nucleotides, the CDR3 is TGTGCCAGCAGCAGGGACAGGGTCCCAGATACGCAGTATTTT. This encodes CASSRDRVPDTQYF.

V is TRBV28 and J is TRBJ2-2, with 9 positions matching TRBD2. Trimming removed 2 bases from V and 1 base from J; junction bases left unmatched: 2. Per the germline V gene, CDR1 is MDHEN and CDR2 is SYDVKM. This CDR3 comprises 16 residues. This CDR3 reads CASSLAGGQNTGELFF. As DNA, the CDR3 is TGTGCCAGCAGTTTAGCGGGGGGGCAGAACACCGGGGAGCTGTTTTTT.

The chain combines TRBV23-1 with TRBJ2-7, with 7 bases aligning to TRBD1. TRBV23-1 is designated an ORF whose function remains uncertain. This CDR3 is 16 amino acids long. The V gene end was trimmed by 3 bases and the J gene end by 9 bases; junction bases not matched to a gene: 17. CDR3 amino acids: CASSHPPGTARLGQYV. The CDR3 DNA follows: TGCGCCAGCAGTCACCCACCCGGGACAGCTCGCCTAGGGCAGTACGTC.

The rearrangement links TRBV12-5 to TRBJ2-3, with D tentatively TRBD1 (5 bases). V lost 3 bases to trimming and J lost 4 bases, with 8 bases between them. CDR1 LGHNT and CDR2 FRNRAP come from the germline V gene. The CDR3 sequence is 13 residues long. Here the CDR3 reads CASGLRGPDTQYF. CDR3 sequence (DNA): TGTGCTAGTGGTTTAAGGGGTCCAGATACGCAGTATTTT.

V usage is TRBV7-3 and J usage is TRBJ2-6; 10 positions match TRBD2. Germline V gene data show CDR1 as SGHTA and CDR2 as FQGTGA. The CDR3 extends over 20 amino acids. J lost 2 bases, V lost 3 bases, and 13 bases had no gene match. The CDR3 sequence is CASSFLTYPAGGPGANVLTF. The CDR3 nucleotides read TGTGCCAGCAGCTTCCTTACCTACCCAGCGGGGGGGCCTGGGGCCAACGTCCTGACTTTC.